In its sample, the clone carrying this T cell receptor (beta chain) was seen a few times. The target antigen is unknown. These data are taken from a study of human T cells and chemical hapten exposure. Study-level information: Among samples, TCR yields varied mainly because of small differences in pooled library volume.

V was pared by 0 bases and J by 0 bases, with 9 bases of the junction left unmatched. CDR3 size: 18 residues. Germline lookup yields CDR1 SGDLS and CDR2 YYNGEE. TCRdb recomputed calls from the RACE reads with MiXCR, one row per CDR3 protein. The repertoire holds 150,000 to 200,000 distinct CDR3 sequences, with about 25% as singletons. Study-level results: Expanded TCRs clustered into significantly more large CDR3 similarity groups than controls, the analysis revealed.

Time point given: patch test 3, about 24 weeks after DPC sensitization. Treatment indicated: therapeutic diphenylcyclopropenone sensitization with weekly scalp DPC. This receptor was taken from a woman in her thirties or forties with alopecia areata. Some clones in this sample may be carry-over from other donors' samples. The sequenced sample was whole blood, obtained in connection with sensitization to the hapten diphenylcyclopropenone (DPC). The chain links TRBV9 to TRBJ1-3, with 7 bases aligning to TRBD1. For the CDR3, the DNA is TGTGCCAGCAGCGTAGAGGGACCGGGACAGAGCTCTGGAAACACCATATATTTT. Its protein product is CASSVEGPGQSSGNTIYF.